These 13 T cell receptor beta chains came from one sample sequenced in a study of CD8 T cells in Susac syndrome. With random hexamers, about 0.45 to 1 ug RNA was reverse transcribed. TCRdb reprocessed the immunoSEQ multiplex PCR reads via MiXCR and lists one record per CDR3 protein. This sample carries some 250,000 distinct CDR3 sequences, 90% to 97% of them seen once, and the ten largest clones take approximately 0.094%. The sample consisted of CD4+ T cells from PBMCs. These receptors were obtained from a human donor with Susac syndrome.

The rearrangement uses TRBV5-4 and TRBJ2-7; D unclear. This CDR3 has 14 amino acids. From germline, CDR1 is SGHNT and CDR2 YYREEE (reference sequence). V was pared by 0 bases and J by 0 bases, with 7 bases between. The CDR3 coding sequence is TGTGCCAGCAGCTTGGCACTAAACTCCTACGAGCAGTACTTC. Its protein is CASSLALNSYEQYF.

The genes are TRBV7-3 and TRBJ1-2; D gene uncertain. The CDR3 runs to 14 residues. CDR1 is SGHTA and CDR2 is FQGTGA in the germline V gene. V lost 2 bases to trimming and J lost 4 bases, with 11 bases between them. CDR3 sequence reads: CASSLRADTYGYTF. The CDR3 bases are TGTGCCAGCAGCTTACGGGCTGACACCTATGGCTACACCTTC.

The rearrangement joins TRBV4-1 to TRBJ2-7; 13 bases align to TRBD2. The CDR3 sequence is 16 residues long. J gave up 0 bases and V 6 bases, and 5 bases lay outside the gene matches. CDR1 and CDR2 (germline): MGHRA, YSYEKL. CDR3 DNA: TGCGCCAGCAGTTTCGGACTAGCGGGAGTCTCCTACGAGCAGTACTTC. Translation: CASSFGLAGVSYEQYF.

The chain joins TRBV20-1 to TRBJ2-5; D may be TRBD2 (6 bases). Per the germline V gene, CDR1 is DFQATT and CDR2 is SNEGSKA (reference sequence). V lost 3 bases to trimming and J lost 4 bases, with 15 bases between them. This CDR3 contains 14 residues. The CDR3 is CSARSAGRGETQYF. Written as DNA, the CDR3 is TGCAGTGCTAGGTCTGCGGGACGGGGAGAGACCCAGTACTTC.

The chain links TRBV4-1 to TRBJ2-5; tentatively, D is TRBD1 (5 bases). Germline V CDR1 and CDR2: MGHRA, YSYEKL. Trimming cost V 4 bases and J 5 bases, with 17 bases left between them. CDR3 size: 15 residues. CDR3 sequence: CASSLGLGVRETQYF. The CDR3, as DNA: TGCGCCAGCAGCCTGGGGCTCGGTGTCCGGGAGACCCAGTACTTC.

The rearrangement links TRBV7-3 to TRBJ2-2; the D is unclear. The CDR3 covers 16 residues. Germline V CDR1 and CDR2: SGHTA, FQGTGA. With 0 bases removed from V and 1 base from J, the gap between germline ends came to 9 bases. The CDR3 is CASSLTFAGNTGELFF. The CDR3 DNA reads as TGTGCCAGCAGCTTAACGTTCGCTGGGAACACCGGGGAGCTGTTTTTT. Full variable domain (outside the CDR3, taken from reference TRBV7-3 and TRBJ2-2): GAGVSQTPSNKVTEKGKYVELRCDPISGHTALYWYRQSLGQGPEFLIYFQGTGAADDSGLPNDRFFAVRPEGSVSTLKIQRTERGDSAVYLCASSLTFAGNTGELFFGEGSRLTVL.

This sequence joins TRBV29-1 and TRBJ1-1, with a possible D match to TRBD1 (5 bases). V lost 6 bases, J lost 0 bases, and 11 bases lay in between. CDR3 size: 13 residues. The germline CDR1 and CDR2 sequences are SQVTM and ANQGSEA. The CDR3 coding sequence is TGCAGCGTCCGCAGGGAGATGAACACTGAAGCTTTCTTT. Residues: CSVRREMNTEAFF.

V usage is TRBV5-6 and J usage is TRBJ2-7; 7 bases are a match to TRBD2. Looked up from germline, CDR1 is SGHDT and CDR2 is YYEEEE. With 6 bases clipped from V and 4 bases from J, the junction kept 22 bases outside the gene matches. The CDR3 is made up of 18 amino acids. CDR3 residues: CASILRGVPGGIRYEQYF. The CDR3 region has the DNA TGTGCCAGCATCCTTCGGGGGGTACCCGGAGGAATAAGGTACGAGCAGTACTTC.

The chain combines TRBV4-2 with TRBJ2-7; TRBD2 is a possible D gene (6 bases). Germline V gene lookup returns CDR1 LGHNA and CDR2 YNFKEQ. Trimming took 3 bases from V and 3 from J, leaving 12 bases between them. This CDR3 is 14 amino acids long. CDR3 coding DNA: TGTGCCAGCAGCCAGCGGGACCCAGGCTACGAGCAGTACTTC. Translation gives CASSQRDPGYEQYF.

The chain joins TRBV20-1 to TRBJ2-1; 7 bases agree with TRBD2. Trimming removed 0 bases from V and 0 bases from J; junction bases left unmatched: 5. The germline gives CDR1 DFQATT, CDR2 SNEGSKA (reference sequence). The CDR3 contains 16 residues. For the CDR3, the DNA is TGCAGTGCTAGAGATAGCGGGCGGAACTCCTACAATGAGCAGTTCTTC. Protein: CSARDSGRNSYNEQFF.

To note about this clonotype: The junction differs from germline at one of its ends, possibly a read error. The DNA of the CDR3 is TGTGCCAGCAGTTTGAGATGGCAGACGCCCTACTTC. Protein: CASSLRWQTPYF. The chain recombines TRBV12-3 or TRBV12-4 with TRBJ1-2; no clear D. This CDR3 is built from 12 residues.

CDR3 DNA sequence: TGCAGCGGCTCAACAGGGGAAAGGGCGGAGCAGTACTTC. Translating gives CSGSTGERAEQYF. The chain employs TRBV29-1 and TRBJ2-7; 7 nucleotides line up with TRBD1. The CDR3 is 13 amino acids. J was trimmed by 7 bases and V by 7 bases; bases with no gene match: 13. The germline V gene has CDR1 SQVTM and CDR2 ANQGSEA.

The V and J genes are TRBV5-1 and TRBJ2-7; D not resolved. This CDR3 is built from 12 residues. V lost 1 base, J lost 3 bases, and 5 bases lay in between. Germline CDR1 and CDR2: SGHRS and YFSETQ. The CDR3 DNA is TGCGCCAGCAGCTTGTACGACTACGAGCAGTACTTC. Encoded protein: CASSLYDYEQYF.